The source of this T cell receptor (beta chain) is a study of T-cell memory formation after mild COVID-19. Study findings and constraints: Some responding clones appeared in pre-infection memory, suggesting cross-reactive memory joined.

TCRdb redid the calling of the 5' RACE reads with MiXCR, one entry per CDR3 protein. The sample gives about 250,000 distinct CDR3 sequences, 15% of which show up once; 2.1% is in the top ten. The length of the CDR3 is 16 residues. V was clipped by 0 bases and J by 8 bases, with 19 bases between them. Per germline, CDR1 MGHRA and CDR2 YSYEKL. Worth noting for this clonotype: The antigen is not known.

The TCR sequence derives from an adult woman who had mild COVID-19 (a few samples of this study predate the infection). Cell type and time point are not known. Sequencing was performed on PBMCs or a T cell subset sorted from them (not recorded which). This chain uses TRBV4-1 with TRBJ1-2, with D possibly being TRBD1 (5 bases). CDR3 in DNA: TGCGCCAGCAGCCAAGAAGGGAGGGGACGAGCGGGCGGCTACACCTTC. The encoded protein is CASSQEGRGRAGGYTF.